These 13 T cell receptor beta chains originate from one sample sequenced in a study of regulatory T cells in long-lasting Graves disease. Sample time point: newly diagnosed GD, antithyroid drugs for less than 3 months. The TCR library was made from RNA that had been extracted from PBMCs in TRIzol. Arm-PCR of CDR3 regions with iRepertoire HTBI primers generated TCR beta libraries. TCRdb redid the calling of the multiplex PCR reads with MiXCR, one entry per CDR3 protein. The sample has 350,000 to 500,000 distinct CDR3 sequences, about a sixth seen once; the top ten hold about 25%. This sample also appeared in a second study, on T cells in Graves' hyperthyroidism and ophthalmopathy.

The material sequenced was peripheral blood mononuclear cells (PBMCs), taken at new diagnosis, from a patient treated with antithyroid drugs. The receptors originated from a woman younger than 35 with Graves disease.

The sample holds many counts of this clonotype. The chain employs TRBV11-2 and TRBJ2-7, with D tentatively TRBD2 (7 bases). From germline, CDR1 is SGHAT and CDR2 FQNNGV. This CDR3 comprises 15 residues. Trimming left V 5 bases short and J 1 base short, with 15 bases between. CDR3 nucleotide sequence: TGTGCCAGCAGCCTAAGAGGGGGGGGGTCCTACGAGCAGTACTTC. Its translation: CASSLRGGGSYEQYF.

The sample holds many counts of this clonotype. The chain joins TRBV11-2 to TRBJ2-3; 9 bases agree with TRBD1. Germline values: CDR1 SGHAT, CDR2 FQNNGV. Trimming removed 5 bases from V and 2 bases from J; junction bases left unmatched: 11. The CDR3 loop spans 17 amino acids. CDR3 sequence: CASSTRSGTGFTDTQYF. CDR3 DNA sequence: TGTGCCAGCAGCACACGCTCCGGGACAGGGTTCACAGATACGCAGTATTTT.

This clonotype was found many times. This chain connects TRBV5-1 to TRBJ2-1, with D possibly matching TRBD1 (6 bases). CDR3 length: 15 amino acids. Trimming left V 4 bases short and J 5 bases short, with 16 bases between. Per germline, CDR1 SGHRS and CDR2 YFSETQ. CDR3 sequence: CASSPPRTVHNEQFF. Here the CDR3 DNA reads TGCGCCAGCAGCCCTCCCCGGACAGTCCACAATGAGCAGTTCTTC.

This clonotype has at least ten counts. The gene calls are TRBV7-2 and TRBJ2-1; the match to TRBD2 covers 11 bases. This CDR3 region has 16 residues. With 6 bases clipped from V and 4 bases from J, the junction kept 8 bases outside the gene matches. The germline V gene has CDR1 SGHTA and CDR2 FQGNSA. This chain's CDR3 is CASRISGRASYNEQFF. The CDR3 nucleotides are TGTGCCAGCAGAATTAGCGGGAGGGCCAGTTACAATGAGCAGTTCTTC.

In its sample, this clonotype was seen once. A read error is possible here, since a much larger clone lies one base away. The rearrangement joins TRBV5-6 to TRBJ2-1; perhaps D is TRBD1 or TRBD2 (5 bases each). The CDR3 sequence is 16 residues long. Trimming stripped 4 bases from V and 6 bases from J, with 20 bases between. CDR1 is SGHDT and CDR2 is YYEEEE in the germline V gene. CDR3 in DNA: TGTGCCAGCAGCCCGATAAGGGACCATCGGTTCAATGAGCAGTTCTTC. This translates into CASSPIRDHRFNEQFF.

This clonotype was seen a handful of times. The chain uses TRBV14 and TRBJ2-1; D gene uncertain. Trimming took off 5 bases at V and 5 bases at J, with 10 bases between the two ends. CDR1 is SGHDN, CDR2 FVKESK, per germline. There are 13 residues in the CDR3. The CDR3 spells CASSNLGDNEQFF. Written as DNA, the CDR3 is TGTGCCAGCAGCAATCTTGGGGACAATGAGCAGTTCTTC.

This clonotype was counted a single time. CDR3 nucleotides: TGTGCCAGCAGCTTGGCTGACGGCAATGAGCAGTTCTTC. Its protein is CASSLADGNEQFF. V gene TRBV5-4 combines with J gene TRBJ2-1; D is ambiguous. In germline, CDR1 is SGHNT, CDR2 YYREEE (reference sequence). This CDR3 has 13 residues. Between the trimmed V and J ends, which lost 0 bases and 6 bases, there was a span of 7 bases.

This clonotype showed up many times. This rearrangement joins TRBV3-1 to TRBJ2-3; 13 positions match TRBD2. Germline V gene sequence: CDR1 LGHDT, CDR2 YNNKEL (reference sequence). The CDR3 consists of 15 residues. The ends lost 4 bases at V and 11 bases at J; junction bases unmatched: 9. The CDR3 DNA sequence: TGTGCCAGCAGCCCTGGACTAGCGGGAGCCAATCGGCAGTATTTT. Translating gives CASSPGLAGANRQYF.

This clonotype was seen only a few times. V gene TRBV10-3 combines with J gene TRBJ2-7, with D perhaps TRBD1 or TRBD2 (5 bases each). Germline V gene data show CDR1 as ENHRY and CDR2 as SYGVKD. The CDR3 extends over 13 amino acids. V gave up 6 bases and J gave up 5 bases, with 14 bases separating them. The CDR3, as DNA: TGTGCCATCAGAAAGACGAGGGACCACGAGCAGTACTTC. Translated, it gives CAIRKTRDHEQYF.

The chain has TRBV6-1 and TRBJ2-7; the D gene is possibly TRBD2 (6 bases). The CDR3 totals 17 residues. CDR1 MNHNS and CDR2 SASEGT come from the germline V gene. Deletions cut 4 bases from V and 4 bases from J, with 23 bases between. Here the CDR3 DNA reads TGTGCCAGCAGTGTGCGAACTAGCTTGGGCATGGGGTACGAGCAGTACTTC. Translating gives CASSVRTSLGMGYEQYF.

The chain joins TRBV4-1 to TRBJ2-7; 7 positions agree with TRBD2. The CDR3 is 15 residues long. From germline, CDR1 is MGHRA and CDR2 YSYEKL. Germline trimming cut 3 bases from V and 5 bases from J; bases unmatched to any gene: 10. The CDR3 DNA reads as TGCGCCAGCAGCCAGAGGGAGGGTATCGTGGACGAGCAGTACTTC. It is translated as CASSQREGIVDEQYF.

This clonotype has a count of ten or more. This chain uses TRBV7-2 with TRBJ2-1; unclear D gene. V was cut by 5 bases and J by 2 bases, with 13 bases left in between. The CDR3 runs 15 residues. The V gene's germline CDR1 is SGHTA and CDR2 FQGNSA. This chain's CDR3 is CASSPRVNPYNEQFF. The CDR3 region has the DNA TGTGCCAGCAGCCCTAGGGTTAACCCCTACAATGAGCAGTTCTTC.

This clonotype was detected a few times. The chain combines TRBV5-6 with TRBJ2-2; D perhaps matches TRBD2 (6 bases). V was pared by 4 bases and J by 1 base, with 14 bases between. Germline V CDR1 and CDR2: SGHDT, YYEEEE. The CDR3 is 16 amino acids. CDR3 in amino acids: CASSPDWRGNTGELFF. In nucleotides, the CDR3 is TGTGCCAGCAGCCCGGATTGGAGGGGGAACACCGGGGAGCTGTTTTTT.